This T cell receptor (beta chain) was recovered during a study of cytomegalovirus exposure and HLA in healthy donors. Study context: Counted in an early data release were 85 million or so unique TCRs from HLA-typed donors.

PCR involved 60 Vbeta and 13 Jbeta primers. As processed by the authors: In a later analysis, some 10 million of approximately 81 million unique beta chains occurred in at least two donors. The data were produced by immunoSEQ multiplex PCR, yet TCRdb's version contains in-frame clones alone and is incomplete. Clonal size and the V and J genes are those of that table, whereas D and trimming came from the DNA. The sample has fewer than 200,000 clones; roughly 76% are singletons. Notes on this clone: Its target is not known.

Study observations and caveats: The availability of immune exposure information extended only to CMV serostatus. Cytomegalovirus association was assigned to around 150 TCR beta chains.

Specimen: PBMCs. This sequence was found in a woman aged 45-65 years in good health and CMV-seronegative.

As DNA, the CDR3 is TGTGCCAGCAGCCCCCGGGGCGGGGGGAGAGGTGAAAAACTGTTTTTT. It codes for CASSPRGGGRGEKLFF. The rearrangement links TRBV7-8 to TRBJ1-4; weak D call: TRBD1 (5 bases). The length of the CDR3 is 16 residues. V gave up 5 bases and J gave up 7 bases, with 20 bases separating them. Germline V gene sequence: CDR1 SGHVS, CDR2 FQNEAQ.